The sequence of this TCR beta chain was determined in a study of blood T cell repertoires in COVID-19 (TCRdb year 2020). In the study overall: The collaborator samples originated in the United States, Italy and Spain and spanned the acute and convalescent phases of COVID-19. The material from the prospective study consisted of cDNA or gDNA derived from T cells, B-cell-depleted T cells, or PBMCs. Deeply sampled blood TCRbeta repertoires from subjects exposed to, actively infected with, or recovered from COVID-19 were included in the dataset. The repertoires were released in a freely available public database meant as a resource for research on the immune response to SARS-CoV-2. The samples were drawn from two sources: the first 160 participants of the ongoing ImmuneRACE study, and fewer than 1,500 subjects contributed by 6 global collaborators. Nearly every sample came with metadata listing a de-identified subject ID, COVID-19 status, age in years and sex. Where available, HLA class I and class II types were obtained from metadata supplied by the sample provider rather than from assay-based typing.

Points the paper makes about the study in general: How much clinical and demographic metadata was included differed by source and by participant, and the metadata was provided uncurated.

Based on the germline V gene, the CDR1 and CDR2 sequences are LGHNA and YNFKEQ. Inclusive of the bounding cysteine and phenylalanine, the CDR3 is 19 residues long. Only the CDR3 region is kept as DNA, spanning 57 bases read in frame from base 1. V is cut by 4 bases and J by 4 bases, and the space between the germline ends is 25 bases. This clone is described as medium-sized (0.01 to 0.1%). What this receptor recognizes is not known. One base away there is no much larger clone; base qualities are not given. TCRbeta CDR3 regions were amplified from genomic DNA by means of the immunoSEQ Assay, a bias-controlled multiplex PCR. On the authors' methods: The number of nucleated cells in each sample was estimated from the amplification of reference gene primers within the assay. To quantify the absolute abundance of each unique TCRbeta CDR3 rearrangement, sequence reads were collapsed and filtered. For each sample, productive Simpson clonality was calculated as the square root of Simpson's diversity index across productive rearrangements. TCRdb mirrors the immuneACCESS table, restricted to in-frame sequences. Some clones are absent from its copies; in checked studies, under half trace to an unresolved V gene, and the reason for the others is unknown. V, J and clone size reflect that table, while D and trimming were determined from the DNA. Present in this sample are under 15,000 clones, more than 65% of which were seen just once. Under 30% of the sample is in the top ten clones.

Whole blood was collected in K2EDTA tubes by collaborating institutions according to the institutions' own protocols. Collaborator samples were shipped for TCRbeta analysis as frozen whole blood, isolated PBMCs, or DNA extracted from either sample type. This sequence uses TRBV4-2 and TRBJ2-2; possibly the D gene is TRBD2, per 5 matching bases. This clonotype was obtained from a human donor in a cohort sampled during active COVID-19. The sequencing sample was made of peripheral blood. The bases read TGTGCCAGCAGCCCTCCCGGGGTCACCGCATCAACGGGCACCGGGGAGCTGTTTTTT. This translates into CASSPPGVTASTGTGELFF.